Shown below are 10 T cell receptor gamma chains from a single sample sequenced in a study of gamma delta lymphoproliferative disorders and STAT genes. Sequencing used genomic DNA taken from PBMCs of patients and controls. TCRdb re-called clones from the multiplex PCR reads via CATT. This sample yields some 2,300 gamma-chain clones, of which approximately 18% are seen a single time; over 50% belongs to the top ten. The source material was blood. The receptors originated from a human donor with gamma-delta T-cell large granular lymphocyte leukemia.

This clone was seen more than once but under ten times. The J gene is TRGJP2, the V gene TRGV9. Because TCRdb records no J gene, it was assigned here through a match of the DNA to germline. Germline lookup yields CDR1 GITISATS and CDR2 ISYDGTV (reference sequence). The CDR3 runs 17 residues. V shed 2 bases and J 2 bases; nucleotides not matched to a gene: 11. The CDR3 nucleotides are TGTGCCTTGTGGGAGGGGCCGGGAGGGAGTAGTGATTGGATCAAGACGTTT. Protein sequence: CALWEGPGGSSDWIKTF.

This clone was found a few times. The chain combines TRGV5 with TRGJ1 or TRGJ2. The J gene, not given by TCRdb, was assigned here from a germline match of the nucleotide sequence. The V and J ends lost 0 bases and 7 bases, in that order; junction bases with no gene match: 6. This CDR3 comprises 13 residues. CDR1 is VINAFY and CDR2 is YDVSNSKD in the germline V gene. The DNA of the CDR3 is TGTGCCACCTGGGACAGGCCGAGATATAAGAAACTCTTT. Protein sequence: CATWDRPRYKKLF.

V usage is TRGV9 and J usage is TRGJ1 or TRGJ2. Here the J gene was assigned by germline matching of the DNA, as TCRdb has none. The CDR3 has 15 residues. CDR1 and CDR2 (germline): GITISATS, ISYDGTV (reference sequence). V lost 0 bases to trimming and J lost 0 bases; unmatched junction nucleotides: 5. This CDR3 reads CALWEVLPNYYKKLF. CDR3 bases: TGTGCCTTGTGGGAGGTGCTTCCGAATTATTATAAGAAACTCTTT.

V usage is TRGV3 and J usage is TRGJ1 or TRGJ2. In the absence of a J gene in TCRdb, the DNA was matched to germline to assign it here. Looked up from germline, CDR1 is VTNTFY and CDR2 is YDVSTARD (reference sequence). The length of the CDR3 is 13 residues. Trimming took 0 bases from V and 11 from J; bases not matched to a gene: 10. The CDR3 spells CATWDRPAWEKLF. The CDR3 nucleotides are TGTGCCACCTGGGACAGGCCCGCCTGGGAGAAACTCTTT.

V and J are TRGV4 and TRGJ1 or TRGJ2. TCRdb offers no J gene call, so here the DNA was matched to germline to obtain one. V gave up 4 bases and J gave up 4 bases; unmatched junction bases: 10. The CDR3 extends over 14 amino acids. Looked up from germline, CDR1 is EGSTGY and CDR2 is YDSYTSSV. CDR3 amino acids: CATWDGLQYYKKLF. CDR3 DNA sequence: TGTGCCACCTGGGACGGGCTGCAATATTATAAGAAACTCTTT.

Points on this clone: Other nucleotide sequences from this sample produce the same CDR3. The chain carries TRGV10 and TRGJ1 or TRGJ2. The J gene was missing in TCRdb and was found by matching the end of the DNA to germline. TRGV10 is treated as an ORF (open reading frame) with a function not yet certain. The CDR3 loop spans 10 amino acids. V lost 8 bases to trimming and J lost 8 bases; unmatched junction nucleotides: 4. DNA for the CDR3: TGTGCTGCGTGGGAGAATAAGAAACTCTTT. The encoded protein is CAAWENKKLF.

In its sample, this clone ranks as large. This chain uses TRGV2 with TRGJP2. TCRdb records no J gene; here it was assigned by comparing the DNA to germline. The germline gives CDR1 EGSNGY, CDR2 YDSYNSKV. The CDR3 runs to 14 residues. The ends lost 5 bases at V and 11 bases at J; junction bases unmatched: 14. CDR3 sequence: CATWAGGGCWIKTF. The CDR3 DNA sequence: TGTGCCACCTGGGCCGGTGGGGGATGCTGGATCAAGACGTTT.

The rearrangement uses TRGV8 and TRGJP. No J gene was available from TCRdb, and it was assigned here by a germline match of the DNA. Germline CDR1 reads VENAVY; CDR2 reads YDSYNSRV. Unmatched junction bases numbered 25, after V lost 2 bases and J lost 9 bases. There are 22 residues in the CDR3. In DNA, the CDR3 is TGTGCCACCTGGGATATGAGAGGAATAATCCCCCACCCCGGGTTGGGCAAAAAAATCAAGGTATTT. Translated: CATWDMRGIIPHPGLGKKIKVF.

There are a few counts of this clone. The gene calls are TRGV8 and TRGJP2. In the absence of a J gene in TCRdb, the DNA was matched to germline to assign it here. Per germline, CDR1 VENAVY and CDR2 YDSYNSRV. The CDR3 contains 14 residues. V shed 4 bases and J 1 base; nucleotides not matched to a gene: 3. For the CDR3, the DNA is TGTGCCACCTGGGACACTAGTAGTGATTGGATCAAGACGTTT. Its protein is CATWDTSSDWIKTF.

The table lists this clone with a few counts. This sample includes further DNA sequences coding for the same CDR3. CDR3 loop: CAAWDRYYKKLF. Written as DNA, the CDR3 is TGTGCTGCGTGGGATAGATATTATAAGAAACTCTTT. This sequence joins TRGV10 and TRGJ1 or TRGJ2. TCRdb supplies no J gene; here it was assigned by aligning the nucleotide sequence to germline. TRGV10 is an open reading frame, and its role is uncertain. The CDR3 runs to 12 residues. V trimming: 8 bases; J trimming: 4 bases; junction bases outside the gene matches: 6.